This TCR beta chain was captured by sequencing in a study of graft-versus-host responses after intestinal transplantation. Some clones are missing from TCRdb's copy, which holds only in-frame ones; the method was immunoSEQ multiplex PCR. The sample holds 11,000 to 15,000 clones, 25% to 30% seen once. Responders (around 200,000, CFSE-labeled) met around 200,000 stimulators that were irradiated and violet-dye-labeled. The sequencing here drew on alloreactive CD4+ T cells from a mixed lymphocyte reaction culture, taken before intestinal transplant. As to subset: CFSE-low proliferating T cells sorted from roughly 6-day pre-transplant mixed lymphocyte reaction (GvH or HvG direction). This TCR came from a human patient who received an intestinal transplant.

The CDR3 loop reads CASSPQGGYEQYF. DNA for the CDR3: TGTGCCAGCTCACCACAGGGGGGGTACGAGCAGTACTTC. The chain employs TRBV18 and TRBJ2-7, with a weak D call TRBD2 (7 bases). The CDR3 is 13 residues long. The germline V gene has CDR1 KGHSH and CDR2 LQKENI. Trimming left V 1 base short and J 4 bases short, with 8 bases between.